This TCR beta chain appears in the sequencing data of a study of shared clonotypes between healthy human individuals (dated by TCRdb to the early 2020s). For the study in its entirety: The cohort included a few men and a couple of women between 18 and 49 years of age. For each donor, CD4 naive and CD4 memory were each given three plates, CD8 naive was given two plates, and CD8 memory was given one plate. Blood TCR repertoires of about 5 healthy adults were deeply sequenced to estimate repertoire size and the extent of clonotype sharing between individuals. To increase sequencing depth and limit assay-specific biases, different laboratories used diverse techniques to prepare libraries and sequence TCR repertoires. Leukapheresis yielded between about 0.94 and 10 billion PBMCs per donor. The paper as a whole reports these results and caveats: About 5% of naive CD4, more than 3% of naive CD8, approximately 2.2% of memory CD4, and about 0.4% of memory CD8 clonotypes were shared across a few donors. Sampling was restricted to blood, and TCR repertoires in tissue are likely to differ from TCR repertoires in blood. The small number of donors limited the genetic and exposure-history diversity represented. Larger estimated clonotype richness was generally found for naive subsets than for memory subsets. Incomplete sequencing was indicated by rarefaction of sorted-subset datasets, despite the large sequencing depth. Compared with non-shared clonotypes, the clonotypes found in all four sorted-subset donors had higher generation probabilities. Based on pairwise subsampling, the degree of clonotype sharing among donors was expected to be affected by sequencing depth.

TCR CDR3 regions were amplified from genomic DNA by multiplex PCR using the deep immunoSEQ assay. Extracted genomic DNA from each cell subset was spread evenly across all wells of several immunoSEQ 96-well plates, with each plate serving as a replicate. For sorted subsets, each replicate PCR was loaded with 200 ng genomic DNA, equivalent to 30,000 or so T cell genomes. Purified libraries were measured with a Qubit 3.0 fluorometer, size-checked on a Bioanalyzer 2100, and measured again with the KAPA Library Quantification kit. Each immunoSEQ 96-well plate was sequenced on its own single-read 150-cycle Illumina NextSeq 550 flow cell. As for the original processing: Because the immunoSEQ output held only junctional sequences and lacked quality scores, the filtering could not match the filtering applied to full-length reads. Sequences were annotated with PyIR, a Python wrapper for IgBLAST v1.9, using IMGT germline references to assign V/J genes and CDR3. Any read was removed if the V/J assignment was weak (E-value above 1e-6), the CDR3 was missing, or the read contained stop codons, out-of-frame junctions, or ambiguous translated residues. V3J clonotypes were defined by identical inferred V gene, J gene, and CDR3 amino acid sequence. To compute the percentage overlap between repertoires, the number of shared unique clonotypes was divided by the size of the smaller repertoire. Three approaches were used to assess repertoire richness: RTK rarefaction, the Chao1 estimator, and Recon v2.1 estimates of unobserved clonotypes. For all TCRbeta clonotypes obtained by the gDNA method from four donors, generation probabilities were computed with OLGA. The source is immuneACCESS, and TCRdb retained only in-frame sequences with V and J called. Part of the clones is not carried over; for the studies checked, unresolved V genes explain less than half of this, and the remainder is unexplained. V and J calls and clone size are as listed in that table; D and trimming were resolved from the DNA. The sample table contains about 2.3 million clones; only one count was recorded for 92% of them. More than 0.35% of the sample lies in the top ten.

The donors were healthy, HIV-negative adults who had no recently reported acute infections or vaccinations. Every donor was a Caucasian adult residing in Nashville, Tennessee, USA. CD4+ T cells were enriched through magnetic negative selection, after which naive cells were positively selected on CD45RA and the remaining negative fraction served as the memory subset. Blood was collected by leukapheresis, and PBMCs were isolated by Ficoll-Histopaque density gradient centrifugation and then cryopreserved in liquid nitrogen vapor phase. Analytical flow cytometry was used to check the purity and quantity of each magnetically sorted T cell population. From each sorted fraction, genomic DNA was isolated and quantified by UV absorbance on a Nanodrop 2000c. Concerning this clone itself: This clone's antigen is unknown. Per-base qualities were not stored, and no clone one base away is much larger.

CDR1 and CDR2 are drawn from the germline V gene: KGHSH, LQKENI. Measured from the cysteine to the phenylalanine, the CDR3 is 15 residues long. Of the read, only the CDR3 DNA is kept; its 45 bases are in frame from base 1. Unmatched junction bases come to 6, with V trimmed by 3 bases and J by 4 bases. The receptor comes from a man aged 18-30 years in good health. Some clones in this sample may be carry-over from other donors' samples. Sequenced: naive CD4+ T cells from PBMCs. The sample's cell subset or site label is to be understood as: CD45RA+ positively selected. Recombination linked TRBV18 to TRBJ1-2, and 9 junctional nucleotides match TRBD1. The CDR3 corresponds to CASSPTTGGLYGYTF. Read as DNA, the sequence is TGTGCCAGCTCACCTACGACAGGGGGTCTCTATGGCTACACCTTC.